The sequence of this TCR beta chain was determined in a study of long-term antiretroviral therapy in people with HIV. V was pared by 1 base and J by 3 bases, with 18 bases between. CDR3 length: 18 amino acids. From germline, CDR1 is LGHNT and CDR2 FRNRAP. Sequencing used immunoSEQ v3.0 at survey level. Per sample, sequencing targeted roughly 40,000-55,000 T-cell genomes. The assay was immunoSEQ multiplex PCR, and TCRdb's table has in-frame clones only and misses some. The sample records about 30,000 clones, 95% being singletons. The J gene is TRBJ2-2, the V gene TRBV12-5; D gene ambiguous. This TCR came from a man aged 50 to 60 with HIV. Sample: unsorted PBMCs, taken 5.3 years after starting antiretroviral therapy. The CDR3 reads CASGLGRFHRADTGELFF. CDR3 DNA: TGTGCTAGTGGTTTGGGCCGCTTCCACCGGGCCGACACCGGGGAGCTGTTTTTT. Using reference TRBV12-5 and TRBJ2-2 for the parts outside the CDR3, the full variable domain is DARVTQTPRHKVTEMGQEVTMRCQPILGHNTVFWYRQTMMQGLELLAYFRNRAPLDDSGMPKDRFSAEMPDATLATLKIQPSEPRDSAVYFCASGLGRFHRADTGELFFGEGSRLTVL.